This entry features one T cell receptor (beta chain) sequence. The clone's antigen remains unknown. The input lacks base qualities; no much larger clone sits a single base away. TCRbeta CDR3 regions were amplified from genomic DNA using the immunoSEQ Assay, a bias-controlled multiplex PCR. On the study's bioinformatics: Within the assay, amplification of reference gene primers was used to estimate how many nucleated cells each sample contained. To quantify the absolute abundance of each unique TCRbeta CDR3 rearrangement, sequence reads were collapsed and filtered. For each sample, productive Simpson clonality was calculated as the square root of Simpson's diversity index over productive rearrangements. The clones in this table, taken by TCRdb from immuneACCESS, are in-frame only. Not every clone is retained; where verified, under half of the shortfall comes from an unresolved V gene, and the cause of the rest is unknown. V, J and clone size reflect that table, while D and trimming were determined from the DNA. For this sample the table gives a few hundred thousand clones, of which around 89% were detected only once. Of the sample, around 2% falls within the top ten clones.

This entry comes from a study of blood T cell repertoires in COVID-19 (dated by TCRdb to about 2020). For the wider study: Recovered participants in ImmuneRACE Cohort 3 were defined by two consecutive negative NP/OP PCR tests, clearance by a healthcare professional, or resolution of symptoms. The repertoires were made available in a free public database intended to serve as a resource for research on the immune response to SARS-CoV-2. The material from the prospective study consisted of cDNA or gDNA derived from T cells, B-cell-depleted T cells, or PBMCs. Deeply sampled blood TCRbeta repertoires from subjects exposed to, actively infected with, or recovered from COVID-19 were included in the dataset. The sample metadata nearly always contained a de-identified subject ID, COVID-19 status, age in years and sex. Samples came from the ongoing ImmuneRACE study (first 160 participants) plus 1,254 subjects from 6 global collaborators. Where HLA class I and class II types were available, the types were taken from metadata supplied by the sample provider, not from assay-based typing. Collaborator samples came from the United States, Italy and Spain and covered acute and convalescent phases of COVID-19. Overall study outcomes, separate from this receptor: The amount of clinical and demographic metadata varied by source and participant and was provided uncurated.

Enrolling through a virtual design, the prospective study's participants ranged in age from roughly 18 to 90 years and lived across some 22 United States geographic areas. To assign participants to cohorts, the prospective study relied on clinical history that participants themselves reported in a screening survey and a study questionnaire. Mobile phlebotomists in the prospective study collected whole blood, serum and a nasopharyngeal or oropharyngeal swab from every participant. Over an approximately 2-month period, participants in the prospective study had the option of providing additional blood draws and questionnaires. Before DNA extraction, prospective study blood samples were shipped either frozen or at room temperature. According to the germline V gene, CDR1 reads MDHEN and CDR2 reads SYDVKM. Trimming removed 4 bases from V and 2 bases from J; the gene matches leave 17 bases unexplained. Measured from the cysteine to the phenylalanine, the CDR3 is 20 residues long. The retained sequence is limited to the CDR3, 60 bases, with the frame set at the first base.

Recombination connected TRBV28 to TRBJ2-7, and 13 bases in between align with TRBD2. The material sequenced was PBMCs or T cells enriched from blood (not recorded which). The origin of this receptor is an older woman in a cohort exposed to, infected with or recovered from COVID-19 (not recorded which). At the DNA level, the sequence is TGTGCCAGCAGTTCGCCATTGGGGACTAGCGGGATGCTGTCAACCTACGAGCAGTACTTC. Its coded protein is CASSSPLGTSGMLSTYEQYF.